Following are 18 T cell receptor beta chains from one sample sequenced in a study of tumor and adjacent non-tumor tissue in lung cancer (dated by TCRdb to 2017 to 2018). RNA was isolated from bulk, unsorted tissue, and RNA quality was assessed with a NanoDrop ND-1000 and an Agilent 2100. Library preparation employed multiplex PCR. The listed sequencing device is Illumina HiSeq 2500. TCRbeta libraries were constructed through three rounds of nested PCR with primers (Table S4) according to protocols adapted from ARM-PCR. Using fastp trimming at Q25 and MiXCR clonotype assembly, TCRdb reanalyzed the public sequencing data and kept in-frame beta chains. Rows with a matching CDR3 protein are joined into one entry that keeps the most common DNA and genes. The sample table holds over 85,000 distinct CDR3 sequences, of which approximately 87% were seen once. Of the sample, roughly 20% is held by the ten largest clones.

The sequenced sample was lung tumor tissue. These receptors originate from a man between 65 and 80 years old with non-small cell lung cancer.

This clonotype showed up just once. One end of the junction varies from germline; a read error may be responsible. The J gene is TRBJ2-7, the V gene TRBV5-4, with a weak D call TRBD1 (6 bases). Germline loops: CDR1 SGHNT, CDR2 YYREEE (reference sequence). CDR3 length: 15 residues. CDR3 amino acids: CASRLFVTGISEHYF. CDR3 DNA: TGTGCCAGCAGATTGTTCGTGACAGGAATTTCTGAGCATTACTTC. Full variable domain (missing parts from reference TRBV5-4 and TRBJ2-7): ETGVTQSPTHLIKTRGQQVTLRCSSQSGHNTVSWYQQALGQGPQFIFQYYREEENGRGNFPPRFSGLQFPNYSSELNVNALELDDSALYLCASRLFVTGISEHYFGPGTRLTVT.

The chain links TRBV5-1 to TRBJ2-1; D unclear. From germline, CDR1 is SGHRS and CDR2 YFSETQ. The CDR3 runs to 12 residues. The CDR3 DNA is TGCCTCAGCAGCTTAGGTTGGGATGAGCAGTTCTTC. Protein: CLSSLGWDEQFF.

On this clonotype itself: A junction end diverges from the germline sequence, so it may reflect a read error. The chain joins TRBV29-1 to TRBJ2-4, with 7 bases aligning to TRBD2. CDR3 length: 15 amino acids. Germline V gene lookup returns CDR1 SQVTM and CDR2 ANQGSEA. The CDR3 reads CSVAPIGGRVNFQYF. The DNA for the CDR3 is TGCAGCGTTGCCCCGATCGGGGGGAGGGTAAACTTTCAGTATTTC.

The sample holds one count of this clonotype. Because the CDR3 is missing its conserved closing phenylalanine or tryptophan, this is likely a read error. The limits of the CDR3 on the DNA are not certain, so only TCRdb's listed CDR3 is given. This chain uses TRBV6-2 or TRBV6-3 with TRBJ2-2; the table's D call of TRBD1 was not tested on the DNA. Looked up from germline, CDR1 is MNHEY and CDR2 is SVGEGT. The CDR3 length equals 16 residues, ends included. CDR3 region: CASSTNPRDHTGELFS.

About this clonotype itself: Mismatch with germline at one junction end may stem from a read error. The J gene is TRBJ2-7, the V gene TRBV4-1; a weak D match, TRBD1 (5 bases). The germline V gene has CDR1 MGHRA and CDR2 YSYEKL. The CDR3 is 15 residues long. CDR3 coding DNA: TGCGCCAGCAGCCAAGAAGCCAGGGTCTCCTACGAGCAGTATTTC. It specifies CASSQEARVSYEQYF.

Notes on this clonotype: An end of the junction does not agree with germline; a read error may underlie this. J is TRBJ1-4 and V is TRBV6-6, with D unclear. The germline V gene encodes CDR1 MNHNY and CDR2 SVGAGI (reference sequence). The CDR3 runs 14 residues. CDR3 bases: TGTGCCACCATGGTACCGGTGACTAATGAGAAACAGTTTTTT. It translates to CATMVPVTNEKQFF.

In regard to this clonotype: Because it lacks the conserved phenylalanine or tryptophan at the end, this CDR3 is likely a read error. No DNA is shown, since the ends of the CDR3 on it are uncertain; the CDR3 is the one TCRdb lists. The rearrangement uses TRBV29-1 and TRBJ1-5. The CDR3 is 13 amino acids in total, end residues counted. The germline gives CDR1 SQVTM, CDR2 ANQGSEA. The CDR3 region is CSALTYSSQPHHL.

On this clonotype: One end of the junction does not line up with germline, which may come from a read error. The rearrangement joins TRBV13 to TRBJ2-7; D not certain. Per the germline V gene, CDR1 is PRHDT and CDR2 is FYEKMQ (reference sequence). The CDR3 contains 13 residues. The CDR3 is CAGSSTTDDVQYF. The CDR3 DNA sequence: TGTGCCGGCAGCTCAACCACGGATGACGTGCAGTACTTC.

This chain connects TRBV6-5 to TRBJ2-7; 9 nucleotides match TRBD2. The trim removed 11 bases at V and 12 bases at J, leaving 23 bases unmatched. CDR1 and CDR2 from the germline V gene are MNHEY and SVGAGI. There are 15 residues in the CDR3. For the CDR3, the DNA is TGTGCCGTCGGAAGGGGACTAGCAGGTTCTTACGAGAGGTACTTC. It yields the protein CAVGRGLAGSYERYF.

The J gene is TRBJ2-5, the V gene TRBV20-1, with D hard to call. The CDR3 sequence is 11 residues long. With 8 bases removed from V and 3 bases from J, the gap between germline ends came to 10 bases. CDR1 DFQATT and CDR2 SNEGSKA come from the germline V gene (reference sequence). Here the CDR3 DNA reads TGCAGTACTACTCCTGAAGAGACCCAGTACTTC. Translated: CSTTPEETQYF.

The CDR3 sequence is CATTLLLRGFNTEAFF. CDR3 DNA sequence: TGTGCCACCACCCTTTTACTCAGGGGGTTCAACACTGAAGCTTTCTTT. The chain couples TRBV28 to TRBJ1-1; TRBD1 aligns across 7 bases. The CDR3 extends over 16 amino acids. With V trimmed by 10 bases and J by 2 bases, 16 bases remained unmatched. Germline V gene lookup returns CDR1 MDHEN and CDR2 SYDVKM.

J is TRBJ1-2 and V is TRBV29-1; maybe TRBD1 (5 bases). V was cut by 0 bases and J by 8 bases, with 19 bases left in between. The CDR3 loop spans 15 amino acids. CDR1 and CDR2 from the germline V gene are SQVTM and ANQGSEA. The CDR3 nucleotides read TGCAGCGTTGAAGATCCCCGGCAGGGCTTACGCGGCTACACCTTC. It yields the protein CSVEDPRQGLRGYTF.

A word on this clonotype: Just one base apart from a much larger clone, this may be a read error. The V and J genes are TRBV11-2 and TRBJ1-1, with TRBD1 matching 8 bases. Germline V lookup: CDR1 SGHAT, CDR2 FQNNGV. V was pared by 8 bases and J by 12 bases, with 17 bases of the junction left unmatched. The CDR3 has 14 residues. The CDR3 DNA follows: TGTGCCAGCGGCCACCGGGACAGGAGTACCGAACCTTTCTTT. Amino acids: CASGHRDRSTEPFF.

V usage is TRBV29-1 and J usage is TRBJ1-2; D gene unclear. V lost 6 bases to trimming and J lost 0 bases, with 11 bases between them. Germline V gene sequence: CDR1 SQVTM, CDR2 ANQGSEA. This CDR3 comprises 13 residues. CDR3 sequence reads: CSVLDWANYGYTF. CDR3 bases: TGCAGCGTCCTGGACTGGGCTAACTATGGCTACACCTTC.

For this clonotype: A junction boundary mismatches the germline segment, possibly from a read error. The rearrangement joins TRBV20-1 to TRBJ2-5; D gene unclear. The V gene's germline CDR1 is DFQATT and CDR2 SNEGSKA (reference sequence). The CDR3 consists of 11 residues. The CDR3 DNA sequence: TGCTGTGCTAGTCCTGAAGAGGCCCAGTACTTC. This codes for CCASPEEAQYF.

Comments on this clonotype: The CDR3 end shows no conserved phenylalanine or tryptophan, and so a read error is likely. V gene TRBV10-3 combines with J gene TRBJ1-2; no clear D gene. The CDR3 loop spans 11 amino acids. Trimming stripped 8 bases from V and 8 bases from J, with 12 bases between. Germline lookup yields CDR1 ENHRY and CDR2 SYGVKD. The CDR3 here is CAIGDPEGYTS. In nucleotides, the CDR3 is TGTGCCATCGGGGATCCAGAGGGCTACACCTCC.

In regard to this clonotype: Its ends do not fully match the called genes, so a read error is possible. V gene TRBV4-2 combines with J gene TRBJ1-2; unclear D gene. Per germline, CDR1 LGHNA and CDR2 YNFKEQ. This CDR3 spans 14 amino acids. The CDR3 here is CARSQDGINYGYTF. The CDR3 nucleotides are TGTGCCAGGAGCCAAGACGGTATTAACTATGGCTACACCTTC.

This clonotype was picked up one time. The junction shows a germline mismatch at one end, possibly a read error. The V call is TRBV5-1, the J call TRBJ2-6; D possibly uses TRBD1 or TRBD2 (5 bases each). The CDR3 is 15 residues long. Germline-derived CDR1 and CDR2 are SGHRS and YFSETQ. Written as DNA, the CDR3 is TGCGCCATCAGCTTGGACGGGCACGGGGCCAACGTCCTGAGTTTC. Translated, it gives CAISLDGHGANVLSF.